This is a list of T cell receptor beta chains from one sample in a study of T-cell memory formation after mild COVID-19. TCRdb used MiXCR to reprocess the 5' RACE reads, holding one entry per CDR3 protein. The data show more than 400,000 distinct CDR3 sequences, roughly 18% seen once. Sequences were obtained from PBMCs or a T cell subset sorted from them (not recorded which). Every receptor here comes from an adult woman who had mild COVID-19 (a few samples of this study predate the infection). Cell type and time point are not known. Both conserved end residues are part of each CDR3. A D gene is named only where the DNA matches it firmly. Part of the rows lack a size; the others show once, few, many or a class for expanded clones.

J: TRBJ1-1; V: TRBV12-3/TRBV12-4; size: -; D: -; CDR3: CASSWPSGGAFF; DNA: TGTGCCAGCAGTTGGCCCTCTGGAGGAGCTTTCTTT
J: TRBJ2-1; V: TRBV24-1; size: few; D: -; CDR3: CATSDPRGKGGNEQFF; DNA: TGTGCCACCAGTGATCCTAGGGGAAAAGGCGGCAATGAGCAGTTCTTC
J: TRBJ2-1; V: TRBV12-3/TRBV12-4; size: -; D: TRBD2; CDR3: CASSLGLAGAANEQFF; DNA: TGTGCCAGCAGTCTCGGACTAGCGGGGGCCGCAAATGAGCAGTTCTTC
J: TRBJ2-3; V: TRBV12-3/TRBV12-4; size: -; D: -; CDR3: CASSPSGSGTDTQYF; DNA: TGTGCCAGCAGTCCCAGCGGGTCGGGCACAGATACGCAGTATTTT
J: TRBJ2-7; V: TRBV6-2/TRBV6-3; size: few; D: -; CDR3: CASSYTAQSSYEQYF; DNA: TGTGCCAGCAGTTACACAGCTCAATCCTCCTACGAGCAGTACTTC
J: TRBJ2-2; V: TRBV4-1; size: -; D: -; CDR3: CASSQRTSSGSTGELFF; DNA: TGCGCCAGCAGCCAACGTACGAGCTCGGGGAGCACCGGGGAGCTGTTTTTT
J: TRBJ2-3; V: TRBV3-1; size: -; D: -; CDR3: CASSQSVTQYF; DNA: TGTGCCAGCAGCCAGTCTGTTACGCAGTATTTT
J: TRBJ2-1; V: TRBV28; size: -; D: -; CDR3: CASSFSVGETRPSYNEQFF; DNA: TGTGCCAGCAGTTTTAGCGTCGGAGAGACCAGACCGAGCTACAATGAGCAGTTCTTC
J: TRBJ2-2; V: TRBV7-9; size: -; D: -; CDR3: CASSPGGRAWPGELFF; DNA: TGTGCCAGCAGCCCTGGTGGCAGGGCTTGGCCCGGGGAGCTGTTTTTT
J: TRBJ2-3; V: TRBV7-9; size: few; D: -; CDR3: CASSLSTGSDTQYF; DNA: TGTGCCAGCAGCTTATCGACCGGATCAGATACGCAGTATTTT
J: TRBJ2-5; V: TRBV7-9; size: -; D: TRBD2; CDR3: CASSLAPGLAEEETQYF; DNA: TGTGCCAGCAGCTTAGCCCCCGGACTAGCGGAGGAAGAGACCCAGTACTTC
J: TRBJ2-5; V: TRBV2; size: -; D: -; CDR3: CASRTLNGEETQYF; DNA: TGTGCCAGCAGGACTTTGAACGGGGAAGAGACCCAGTACTTC
J: TRBJ2-1; V: TRBV7-2; size: many; D: TRBD2; CDR3: CASSTGGLLAGSYNEQFF; DNA: TGTGCCAGCAGCACGGGGGGGCTCCTAGCGGGCTCCTACAATGAGCAGTTCTTC
J: TRBJ2-4; V: TRBV7-9; size: many; D: -; CDR3: CASSPDRLAKNIQYF; DNA: TGTGCCAGCAGCCCTGACAGGTTAGCCAAAAACATTCAGTACTTC
J: TRBJ2-7; V: TRBV6-2/TRBV6-3; size: few; D: -; CDR3: CASSIPGTENPQYF; DNA: TGTGCCAGCAGCATCCCCGGGACTGAAAACCCCCAGTACTTC
J: TRBJ2-1; V: TRBV11-3; size: few; D: -; CDR3: CASSSRGGYESYNEQFF; DNA: TGTGCCAGCAGCTCACGGGGTGGGTATGAGTCATACAATGAGCAGTTCTTC
J: TRBJ1-3; V: TRBV7-8; size: -; D: -; CDR3: CASSLATGTLGNTIYF; DNA: TGTGCCAGCAGCTTAGCGACCGGGACCCTGGGAAACACCATATATTTT
J: TRBJ1-1; V: TRBV7-6; size: -; D: TRBD1; CDR3: CASSLAGQAWAFF; DNA: TGTGCCAGCAGCTTAGCCGGACAGGCTTGGGCTTTCTTT
J: TRBJ1-1; V: TRBV7-2; size: few; D: -; CDR3: CASRRGGPMNTEAFF; DNA: TGTGCCAGCAGGCGGGGGGGTCCTATGAACACTGAAGCTTTCTTT
J: TRBJ2-3; V: TRBV12-3/TRBV12-4; size: many; D: -; CDR3: CASSLGQGQYF; DNA: TGTGCCAGCAGTCTAGGTCAGGGGCAGTATTTT
J: TRBJ2-7; V: TRBV6-5; size: -; D: TRBD2; CDR3: CASSLGRGEGYEQYF; DNA: TGTGCCAGCAGCCTCGGGAGAGGGGAGGGTTACGAGCAGTACTTC
J: TRBJ2-5; V: TRBV15; size: few; D: -; CDR3: CATSRDFTRGKETQYF; DNA: TGTGCCACCAGCAGAGACTTTACGCGGGGAAAAGAGACCCAGTACTTC
J: TRBJ2-3; V: TRBV24-1; size: -; D: TRBD2; CDR3: CATSETGGAGHTDTQYF; DNA: TGTGCCACCAGTGAGACCGGAGGAGCGGGGCACACAGATACGCAGTATTTT
J: TRBJ1-1; V: TRBV20-1; size: -; D: -; CDR3: CSARGDKTFF; DNA: TGCAGTGCTAGGGGGGATAAAACTTTCTTT
J: TRBJ1-2; V: TRBV27; size: few; D: TRBD1; CDR3: CASSPRGTENGYTF; DNA: TGTGCCAGCAGCCCTCGCGGGACAGAAAATGGCTACACCTTC
J: TRBJ1-1; V: TRBV12-3/TRBV12-4; size: -; D: -; CDR3: CASVDVNTEAFF; DNA: TGTGCCAGCGTCGACGTGAACACTGAAGCTTTCTTT
J: TRBJ1-5; V: TRBV2; size: few; D: TRBD1; CDR3: CASRADRARGTVAQHF; DNA: TGTGCCAGCAGGGCTGACAGGGCTCGAGGCACGGTAGCCCAGCATTTT
J: TRBJ1-1; V: TRBV20-1; size: -; D: -; CDR3: CSAPLKGLQGMNTEAFF; DNA: TGCAGTGCGCCCTTGAAGGGATTACAGGGTATGAACACTGAAGCTTTCTTT
J: TRBJ2-3; V: TRBV6-2/TRBV6-3; size: few; D: -; CDR3: CASSYSGPTQYF; DNA: TGTGCCAGCAGTTACTCCGGCCCGACGCAGTATTTT